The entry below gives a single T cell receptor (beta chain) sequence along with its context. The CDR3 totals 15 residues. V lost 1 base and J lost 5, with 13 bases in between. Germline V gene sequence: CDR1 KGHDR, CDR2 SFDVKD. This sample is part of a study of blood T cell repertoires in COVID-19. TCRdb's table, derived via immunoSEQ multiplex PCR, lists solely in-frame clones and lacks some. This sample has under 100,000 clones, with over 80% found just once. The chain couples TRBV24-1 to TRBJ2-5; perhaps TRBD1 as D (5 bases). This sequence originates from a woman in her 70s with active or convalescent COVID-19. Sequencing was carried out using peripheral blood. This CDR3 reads CATSDLGTSGETQYF. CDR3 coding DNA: TGTGCCACCAGTGATTTAGGAACCTCAGGGGAGACCCAGTACTTC.